The text below deals with one T cell receptor (beta chain). Donation came from healthy Caucasian individuals in Russia who were aged roughly 6 to 95. Donors gave around 9.8 milliliters of peripheral blood apiece. This specimen comes from a study of blood T cells in healthy people across ages. Alongside a J-beta primer mix, a sample-barcoded 5' primer served in a second PCR lasting roughly 6 to 12 cycles. Tags on each cDNA molecule came from a template-switch adaptor with 12 random nucleotides. From the 5' RACE reads, TCRdb called clonotypes with MiXCR, one entry per CDR3 protein. Of over 1.5 million distinct CDR3 sequences listed, 40% to 55% are singletons. Between the trimmed V and J ends, which lost 4 bases and 12 bases, there was a span of 18 bases. This CDR3 comprises 14 residues. From germline, CDR1 is KGHDR and CDR2 SFDVKD.

Input material: blood. The source is a woman in her 40s in good health. The genes are TRBV24-1 and TRBJ2-1, with a possible D match to TRBD2 (5 bases). DNA of the CDR3: TGTGCCACCAGTGACCAGGTCGGGGAGTTTGGGCAGTTCTTC. It translates to CATSDQVGEFGQFF.